The sequence of this T cell receptor beta chain was determined in a study of blood T cell repertoires in COVID-19. The germline V gene encodes CDR1 MNHEY and CDR2 SVGAGI. Trimming pared 10 bases from V and 4 bases from J, leaving 19 bases between. The CDR3 covers 14 residues. Profiled with immunoSEQ multiplex PCR; TCRdb holds only in-frame clones, not every one. The sample holds approximately 210,000 clones, approximately 80% seen once. The chain carries TRBV6-5 and TRBJ1-1; tentative D call: TRBD1 (6 bases). This receptor was identified in a woman aged 55-69 years who had recovered from COVID-19. The sample consisted of PBMCs or T cells enriched from blood (not recorded which). CDR3 in DNA: TGTGCCAATACAAATTTAGGGGGTGGCACTGAAGCTTTCTTT. It codes for CANTNLGGGTEAFF.